The rows below give T cell receptor beta chains drawn from one sample of a study of patients and donors after allogeneic stem cell transplantation. TCRdb reprocessed the RT-PCR reads via MiXCR and lists one record per CDR3 protein. The sample gives about 960,000 distinct CDR3 sequences, more than 15% of which show up once; about 6% is in the top ten. The sample comprised blood, either unsorted or a sorted T cell fraction (not recorded which). All receptors derive from a human donor who was either an allogeneic HSCT recipient or a stem cell or donor lymphocyte infusion donor (not recorded which). It is not recorded whose cells these are; they may come from a transplant donor. CDR3s include the opening cysteine and the closing phenylalanine or tryptophan. D genes are given only for firm matches. The size entry is marked missing in some rows and otherwise reads once, few, many or a size class.

d_call j_call clone_size v_call cdr3_nt cdr3_aa
NA TRBJ1-6 few TRBV6-5 TGTGCCAGCAGTTACTCGAGGACCTCACCCCTCCACTTT CASSYSRTSPLHF
NA TRBJ1-4 NA TRBV7-2 TGTGCCAGCAGCGCTAGGCCGACAGAAAAACTGTTTTTT CASSARPTEKLFF
NA TRBJ1-5 few TRBV5-1 TGCGCCAGCAGCTTGGGGAGGTGGGATCAGCCCCAGCATTTT CASSLGRWDQPQHF
NA TRBJ2-1 few TRBV7-3 TGTGCCAGCAGCTCCGGACGTGGTGACTACAATGAGCAGTTCTTC CASSSGRGDYNEQFF
TRBD2 TRBJ2-7 NA TRBV30 TGTGCGGGTGGGGAAGGACTAGTTGTCGGCGAGCAGTACTTC CAGGEGLVVGEQYF
NA TRBJ1-6 few TRBV6-5 TGTGCCAGCAGTTACTTCCGTGGGTCACCCCTCCACTTT CASSYFRGSPLHF
NA TRBJ2-1 NA TRBV20-1 TGCAGTGCTAGGGAAGGGACTCTTGGAAATGAGCAGTTCTTC CSAREGTLGNEQFF
TRBD2 TRBJ2-3 few TRBV12-3/TRBV12-4 TGTGCCAGCAGCAAAACTAGCGAACTCACAGATACGCAGTATTTT CASSKTSELTDTQYF
TRBD1 TRBJ2-3 few TRBV29-1 TGCAGCGTAATACAGGGGGATACGCAGTATTTT CSVIQGDTQYF
NA TRBJ1-2 many TRBV12-3/TRBV12-4 TGTGCCAGTCGGGCGGGAAGCTATGGCTACACCTTC CASRAGSYGYTF
TRBD1 TRBJ2-7 many TRBV9 TGTGCCAGCAGCGCTGACTCCGGGACAGGGAGGTCGTTGGGCGAGCAGTACTTC CASSADSGTGRSLGEQYF
NA TRBJ1-4 few TRBV5-6 TGTGCCAGCAGCTTGGTTTCGCAGGGAGAAAGAACTTTT CASSLVSQGERTF
NA TRBJ2-1 NA TRBV27 TGTGCCAGCAGTTCCGCCCGCCAAAATCCCAATGAGCAGTTCTTC CASSSARQNPNEQFF
NA TRBJ1-2 NA TRBV29-1 TGCAGCGTTGCCCAGGGAGATGGCTACACCTTC CSVAQGDGYTF
TRBD2 TRBJ2-7 NA TRBV11-2 TGTGCCAGCAGCTTGTATCCTAGCGGGTCCACCTACGAGCAGTACTTC CASSLYPSGSTYEQYF
NA TRBJ2-1 NA TRBV7-9 TGTGCCAGCAGCCCTAGGAGGGTTTCTGGCAATGAGCAGTTCTTC CASSPRRVSGNEQFF
NA TRBJ2-7 many TRBV11-2 TGTGCCAGCAGCTTAATGTCAACCTACGAGCAGTACTTC CASSLMSTYEQYF
TRBD2 TRBJ2-3 NA TRBV7-3 TGTGCCAGCAGTCCCCAAGCATCTAGCGGGGATACGCAGTATTTT CASSPQASSGDTQYF
TRBD1 TRBJ1-2 NA TRBV7-2 TGTGCCAGCACGTTAGGAAGGCAGGGGGTTAGCTATGGCTACACCTTC CASTLGRQGVSYGYTF
TRBD1 TRBJ1-5 NA TRBV6-1 TGTGCCTGCAGTCCTGACAGGGCCCCTCGGCAGCCCCAGCATTTT CACSPDRAPRQPQHF
TRBD2 TRBJ2-7 NA TRBV10-3 TGTGCCATCAGTGAGTTTGCGGGAGCCCACTACGAGCAGTACTTC CAISEFAGAHYEQYF
TRBD1 TRBJ1-1 many TRBV12-3/TRBV12-4 TGTGCCAGCAGAGCCGGGACAGCGAACACTGAAGCTTTCTTT CASRAGTANTEAFF
NA TRBJ2-5 NA TRBV20-1 TGCAGTGCCCGCAAAACGGGGCCTAGGGAGGCGAGGGAGACCCAGTACTTC CSARKTGPREARETQYF
TRBD1 TRBJ1-5 NA TRBV24-1 TGTGCCACCAGTGATGCGGACAGGGGGGTCAATCAGCCCCAGCATTTT CATSDADRGVNQPQHF
TRBD1 TRBJ1-2 NA TRBV4-1 TGCGCCAGCAGCCAAGACAAGGGGGCCTATGGCTACACCTTC CASSQDKGAYGYTF
TRBD1 TRBJ2-1 NA TRBV5-6 TGTGCCAGCAGCCTTAACAGGGGTTATGAGCAGTTCTTC CASSLNRGYEQFF
NA TRBJ2-5 NA TRBV6-5 TGTGCCAGCAGTTCCGAGTTGCTAGAGACCCAGTACTTC CASSSELLETQYF
TRBD1 TRBJ1-5 NA TRBV7-8 TGTGCCAGCAGCCGTGGAACCGGGACAGGGGGCTTTGGCAATCAGCCCCAGCATTTT CASSRGTGTGGFGNQPQHF
NA TRBJ2-7 few TRBV10-3 TGTGCCATCAGTGAGTCGAGTGCCGTGTACTTC CAISESSAVYF
TRBD1 TRBJ2-7 once TRBV5-1 TGCGCCAGCAGCCTACTCACCCCGGGACAGGGGGGGGAGCAGTACTTC CASSLLTPGQGGEQYF
NA TRBJ1-5 NA TRBV12-3/TRBV12-4 TGTGCCAGCAGCCCCCGGAATCAGCCCCAGCATTTT CASSPRNQPQHF
TRBD1 TRBJ2-7 few TRBV6-2/TRBV6-3 TGTGCCAGCAGTTACGGGAGGGGGACAGGGGACGAGCAGTACTTC CASSYGRGTGDEQYF
TRBD1 TRBJ1-6 NA TRBV7-2 TGTGCCAGCAGACTTGGGACAGGGGTTATTCCACCCCTCCACTTT CASRLGTGVIPPLHF
TRBD2 TRBJ2-3 few TRBV2 TGTGCCAGCAGTGGGGCCGGGGGGTCAGATACGCAGTATTTT CASSGAGGSDTQYF
NA TRBJ2-7 many TRBV12-3/TRBV12-4 TGTGCCAGCAGTTTTTTAGGGGACGAGCAGTACTTC CASSFLGDEQYF
TRBD1 TRBJ2-2 few TRBV4-3 TGCGCCAGCAGCCCCGGTGACAGGGACGCCGGGGAGCTGTTTTTT CASSPGDRDAGELFF
TRBD2 TRBJ2-3 few TRBV6-5 TGTGCCAGCAGTTACTCTGGGCGGGGGGCGACAGATACGCAGTATTTT CASSYSGRGATDTQYF